The entry that follows covers one T cell receptor beta chain sequence. Libraries were prepared by immunoSEQ multiplex PCR; TCRdb keeps only in-frame clonotypes and omits some of them. The repertoire holds 50,000 to 65,000 clones, with more than 75% as singletons. These data are taken from a study of OX40 agonist ivuxolimab in advanced cancers. V lost 3 bases to trimming and J lost 4 bases, with 20 bases between them. Germline V gene lookup returns CDR1 LNHDA and CDR2 SQIVND (reference sequence). The CDR3 runs 17 residues. The receptor comes from an adult with an advanced solid tumor such as melanoma, head and neck, liver or kidney cancer. V gene TRBV19 combines with J gene TRBJ2-3; D may be TRBD1 or TRBD2 (6 bases each). Sequenced material: CD4+ or CD8+ T cells sorted from blood, taken in a trial of the OX40 agonist ivuxolimab. The CDR3 bases are TGTGCCAGTAGTATTTACCTGACAGGTGGGGGGCCAGATACGCAGTATTTT. The encoded protein is CASSIYLTGGGPDTQYF.